Sequencing of this T cell receptor (beta chain) was carried out in a study of cytomegalovirus exposure and HLA in healthy donors. Study-wide findings and caveats: Per a prior analysis, the majority of TCR beta V segments were productive roughly 87% or roughly 30% of the time.

With respect to this clone: Its target is unknown.

The CDR3 is 16 amino acids. V trimming: 8 bases; J trimming: 6 bases; junction bases outside the gene matches: 12. Germline-derived CDR1 and CDR2 are MDHEN and SYDVKM. PCR amplification relied on 60 Vbeta primers (plus 13 Jbeta primers). Using immunoSEQ multiplex PCR, the repertoire was profiled, and TCRdb retains in-frame clones only, with some absent. The sample consists of over 100,000 clones, under 85% of them appearing once. The rearrangement joins TRBV28 to TRBJ2-7, with 14 bases identical to TRBD2. The source material was PBMCs. The TCR sequence derives from a male donor in good health and CMV-seropositive. The CDR3 region is CASRLGGTSGRLEQYF. The DNA of the CDR3 is TGTGCCAGCCGCCTTGGGGGGACTAGCGGGAGACTCGAGCAGTACTTC. The full variable domain, with the rest looked up from reference TRBV28 and TRBJ2-7, is DVKVTQSSRYLVKRTGEKVFLECVQDMDHENMFWYRQDPGLGLRLIYFSYDVKMKEKGDIPEGYSVSREKKERFSLILESASTNQTSMYLCASRLGGTSGRLEQYFGPGTRLTVT.